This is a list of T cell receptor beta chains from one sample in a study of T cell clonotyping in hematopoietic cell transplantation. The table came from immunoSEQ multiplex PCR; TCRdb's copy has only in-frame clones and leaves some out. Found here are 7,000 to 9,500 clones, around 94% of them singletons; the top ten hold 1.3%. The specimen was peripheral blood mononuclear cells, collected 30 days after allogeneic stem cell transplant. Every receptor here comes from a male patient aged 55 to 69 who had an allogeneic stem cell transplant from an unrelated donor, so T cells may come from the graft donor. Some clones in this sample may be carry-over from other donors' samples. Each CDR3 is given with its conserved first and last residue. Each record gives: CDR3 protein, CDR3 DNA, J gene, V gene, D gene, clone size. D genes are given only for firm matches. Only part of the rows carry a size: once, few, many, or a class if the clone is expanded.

CDR3 protein: CASSYGTGLSWGNEQFF
CDR3 DNA: TGCGCCAGCAGCTATGGGACAGGGTTGTCGTGGGGGAATGAGCAGTTCTTC
J gene: TRBJ2-1
V gene: TRBV4-3
D gene: TRBD1
clone size: NA

CDR3 protein: CSVEDLQLGDSRYF
CDR3 DNA: TGCAGCGTTGAAGATCTTCAGTTGGGGGACAGCCGGTACTTC
J gene: TRBJ2-5
V gene: TRBV29-1
D gene: TRBD1
clone size: NA

CDR3 protein: CAGVKQTQYF
CDR3 DNA: TGCGCCGGGGTTAAGCAGACCCAGTACTTC
J gene: TRBJ2-5
V gene: TRBV23-1
D gene: NA
clone size: NA

CDR3 protein: CASSLGGGKYNEQFF
CDR3 DNA: TGTGCCAGCAGCCTCGGGGGGGGGAAATACAATGAGCAGTTCTTC
J gene: TRBJ2-1
V gene: TRBV5-4
D gene: TRBD2
clone size: NA

CDR3 protein: CASSFSRGETQYF
CDR3 DNA: TGTGCCAGCAGTTTCTCGCGGGGGGAGACCCAGTACTTC
J gene: TRBJ2-5
V gene: TRBV27
D gene: TRBD2
clone size: NA

CDR3 protein: CASSLLGLVSTGELFF
CDR3 DNA: TGCGCCAGCAGCCTACTGGGACTAGTTTCCACCGGGGAGCTGTTTTTT
J gene: TRBJ2-2
V gene: TRBV5-1
D gene: TRBD2
clone size: NA

CDR3 protein: CASSRGLSGDTQYF
CDR3 DNA: TGTGCCAGCAGCCGTGGACTTTCAGGAGATACGCAGTATTTT
J gene: TRBJ2-3
V gene: TRBV6-5
D gene: NA
clone size: NA

CDR3 protein: CASSWMTGTNYGYTF
CDR3 DNA: TGTGCCAGCTCCTGGATGACAGGGACTAACTATGGCTACACCTTC
J gene: TRBJ1-2
V gene: TRBV18
D gene: TRBD1
clone size: NA

CDR3 protein: CASSLTSGREQYF
CDR3 DNA: TGTGCCAGCAGTTTAACTTCGGGACGCGAGCAGTACTTC
J gene: TRBJ2-7
V gene: TRBV28
D gene: NA
clone size: NA

CDR3 protein: CAIKGRENTEAFF
CDR3 DNA: TGTGCCATCAAGGGCAGGGAAAATACTGAAGCTTTCTTT
J gene: TRBJ1-1
V gene: TRBV10-3
D gene: NA
clone size: NA

CDR3 protein: CASRRNAVPSVGATDTQYF
CDR3 DNA: TGTGCCAGCAGACGAAACGCTGTCCCTAGCGTGGGGGCCACAGATACGCAGTATTTT
J gene: TRBJ2-3
V gene: TRBV27
D gene: NA
clone size: NA

CDR3 protein: CAWKITGQGATTQLNYGYTF
CDR3 DNA: TGTGCCTGGAAAATCACGGGACAGGGGGCGACTACCCAACTTAACTATGGCTACACCTTC
J gene: TRBJ1-2
V gene: TRBV30
D gene: TRBD1
clone size: NA

CDR3 protein: CASRSGTGGAGEAFF
CDR3 DNA: TGTGCCAGCAGATCCGGGACAGGGGGCGCGGGTGAAGCTTTCTTT
J gene: TRBJ1-1
V gene: TRBV27
D gene: TRBD1
clone size: NA

CDR3 protein: CASRGQGAAGANVLTF
CDR3 DNA: TGTGCCAGCAGGGGACAGGGGGCAGCTGGGGCCAACGTCCTGACTTTC
J gene: TRBJ2-6
V gene: TRBV27
D gene: TRBD1
clone size: NA

CDR3 protein: CASSVEQGGTEAFF
CDR3 DNA: TGTGCCAGCAGCGTAGAACAGGGGGGGACTGAAGCTTTCTTT
J gene: TRBJ1-1
V gene: TRBV9
D gene: TRBD1
clone size: NA

CDR3 protein: CASSIMGRSNQPQHF
CDR3 DNA: TGTGCCAGTAGTATTATGGGAAGGAGCAATCAGCCCCAGCATTTT
J gene: TRBJ1-5
V gene: TRBV19
D gene: NA
clone size: once

CDR3 protein: CASSKWYRDYNEQFF
CDR3 DNA: TGTGCCAGCAGCAAATGGTACCGGGACTACAATGAGCAGTTCTTC
J gene: TRBJ2-1
V gene: TRBV21-1
D gene: NA
clone size: NA

CDR3 protein: CASSPPSGFGEQYF
CDR3 DNA: TGTGCCAGCTCACCACCATCCGGGTTCGGCGAGCAGTACTTC
J gene: TRBJ2-7
V gene: TRBV18
D gene: NA
clone size: NA

CDR3 protein: CASSKDRGHSYEQYF
CDR3 DNA: TGTGCCAGTAGTAAGGACAGGGGACATAGCTACGAGCAGTACTTC
J gene: TRBJ2-7
V gene: TRBV19
D gene: TRBD1
clone size: NA

CDR3 protein: CASSQPLVSYEQYF
CDR3 DNA: TGCGCCAGCAGCCAACCCCTGGTAAGCTACGAGCAGTACTTC
J gene: TRBJ2-7
V gene: TRBV4-1
D gene: NA
clone size: NA

CDR3 protein: CASSVEGGPLNEQYF
CDR3 DNA: TGTGCCAGCAGCGTAGAGGGAGGGCCTCTCAACGAGCAGTACTTC
J gene: TRBJ2-7
V gene: TRBV9
D gene: TRBD2
clone size: once

CDR3 protein: CASSYSAAGGLETQYF
CDR3 DNA: TGTGCCAGCAGTTACTCAGCGGCGGGAGGCCTAGAGACCCAGTACTTC
J gene: TRBJ2-5
V gene: TRBV6-6
D gene: TRBD2
clone size: NA

CDR3 protein: CASSESRPLFF
CDR3 DNA: TGTGCCAGCAGTGAAAGTAGGCCACTGTTTTTT
J gene: TRBJ1-4
V gene: TRBV2
D gene: NA
clone size: NA

CDR3 protein: CASSLWEASLDTDTQYF
CDR3 DNA: TGTGCCAGCAGCTTGTGGGAGGCCTCCCTTGACACAGATACGCAGTATTTT
J gene: TRBJ2-3
V gene: TRBV5-5
D gene: NA
clone size: NA

CDR3 protein: CASLGYTF
CDR3 DNA: TGTGCCAGCCTGGGATACACCTTC
J gene: TRBJ1-2
V gene: TRBV2
D gene: NA
clone size: NA

CDR3 protein: CASSILQLAGGPSYNEQFF
CDR3 DNA: TGTGCCAGTAGTATTCTCCAACTAGCGGGAGGTCCCTCCTACAATGAGCAGTTCTTC
J gene: TRBJ2-1
V gene: TRBV19
D gene: TRBD2
clone size: NA

CDR3 protein: CASSGNRASNQPQHF
CDR3 DNA: TGTGCCAGCAGTGGCAACAGGGCTAGCAATCAGCCCCAGCATTTT
J gene: TRBJ1-5
V gene: TRBV28
D gene: NA
clone size: NA

CDR3 protein: CASSPDRAFIYEQYF
CDR3 DNA: TGTGCCAGCAGTCCAGACAGGGCCTTCATCTACGAGCAGTACTTC
J gene: TRBJ2-7
V gene: TRBV7-2
D gene: TRBD1
clone size: NA

CDR3 protein: CARRHRAPMNTEAFF
CDR3 DNA: TGTGCCCGCCGTCACAGGGCTCCCATGAACACTGAAGCTTTCTTT
J gene: TRBJ1-1
V gene: TRBV30
D gene: NA
clone size: NA

CDR3 protein: CASIVGMERSEQYF
CDR3 DNA: TGTGCCAGCATCGTGGGGATGGAGAGGAGCGAGCAGTACTTC
J gene: TRBJ2-7
V gene: TRBV2
D gene: NA
clone size: NA

CDR3 protein: CASSLLLRRSDDNFYEQYF
CDR3 DNA: TGCGCCAGCAGCCTCCTTCTCCGCAGGTCAGACGACAACTTCTACGAGCAGTACTTC
J gene: TRBJ2-7
V gene: TRBV4-1
D gene: NA
clone size: NA

CDR3 protein: CASSSDRVEQYF
CDR3 DNA: TGTGCCAGCAGCTCGGACCGCGTCGAGCAGTACTTC
J gene: TRBJ2-7
V gene: TRBV7-9
D gene: NA
clone size: NA

CDR3 protein: CASSERLANSYNEQFF
CDR3 DNA: TGTGCCAGCAGTGAAAGGCTAGCGAACTCCTACAATGAGCAGTTCTTC
J gene: TRBJ2-1
V gene: TRBV2
D gene: NA
clone size: once

CDR3 protein: CASRPDVPGDTRYYEQYF
CDR3 DNA: TGTGCCAGCAGGCCAGATGTCCCCGGGGACACCCGATACTACGAGCAGTACTTC
J gene: TRBJ2-7
V gene: TRBV27
D gene: NA
clone size: once

CDR3 protein: CASSSFAGTSTDTQYF
CDR3 DNA: TGTGCCAGCAGTTCCTTCGCCGGGACTAGCACAGATACGCAGTATTTT
J gene: TRBJ2-3
V gene: TRBV27
D gene: NA
clone size: NA

CDR3 protein: CASSLGTSGEQYF
CDR3 DNA: TGTGCCAGCAGCTTAGGGACTAGCGGCGAGCAGTACTTC
J gene: TRBJ2-7
V gene: TRBV7-8
D gene: TRBD2
clone size: once

CDR3 protein: CASSQDTGADSGANVLTF
CDR3 DNA: TGCGCCAGCAGCCAAGATACAGGGGCAGACTCTGGGGCCAACGTCCTGACTTTC
J gene: TRBJ2-6
V gene: TRBV4-1
D gene: TRBD1
clone size: NA

CDR3 protein: CASGVIDTQYF
CDR3 DNA: TGTGCCAGCGGTGTAATAGATACGCAGTATTTT
J gene: TRBJ2-3
V gene: TRBV6-6
D gene: NA
clone size: NA

CDR3 protein: CASSLIGGQNYGYTF
CDR3 DNA: TGTGCCAGCAGTTTAATCGGGGGGCAAAACTATGGCTACACCTTC
J gene: TRBJ1-2
V gene: TRBV28
D gene: NA
clone size: NA

CDR3 protein: CSVRYGATKPQHF
CDR3 DNA: TGCAGCGTTCGTTACGGGGCGACTAAACCCCAGCATTTT
J gene: TRBJ1-5
V gene: TRBV29-1
D gene: NA
clone size: NA

CDR3 protein: CASSPRLADPYNEQFF
CDR3 DNA: TGTGCCAGCAGTCCTCGACTAGCGGACCCATACAATGAGCAGTTCTTC
J gene: TRBJ2-1
V gene: TRBV2
D gene: TRBD2
clone size: NA

CDR3 protein: CASSPLTGELFF
CDR3 DNA: TGTGCCAGCAGTCCTCTCACCGGGGAGCTGTTTTTT
J gene: TRBJ2-2
V gene: TRBV27
D gene: NA
clone size: NA

CDR3 protein: CASSQSSRGPSEAFF
CDR3 DNA: TGCGCCAGCAGCCAATCAAGCAGGGGGCCCTCTGAAGCTTTCTTT
J gene: TRBJ1-1
V gene: TRBV4-1
D gene: TRBD1
clone size: NA

CDR3 protein: CASSWDGVGTEAFF
CDR3 DNA: TGTGCCAGCAGTTGGGATGGGGTAGGCACTGAAGCTTTCTTT
J gene: TRBJ1-1
V gene: TRBV6-5
D gene: NA
clone size: once

CDR3 protein: CASTVNGGENVYNEQFF
CDR3 DNA: TGTGCCAGTACGGTTAACGGCGGGGAGAACGTCTACAATGAGCAGTTCTTC
J gene: TRBJ2-1
V gene: TRBV19
D gene: NA
clone size: NA

CDR3 protein: CASSPKRDTQYF
CDR3 DNA: TGTGCCAGCAGCCCCAAAAGGGATACGCAGTATTTT
J gene: TRBJ2-3
V gene: TRBV7-8
D gene: NA
clone size: NA